The next 17 T cell receptor beta chains were all read from a single sample in a study of CD8 T cells in ankylosing spondylitis (dated by TCRdb to 2016 to 2017). Libraries were made using 5' RACE. For sequencing, an Illumina HiSeq 2500 was employed. In-frame beta chains were kept once TCRdb had trimmed the public reads at Q25 with fastp and called clones with MiXCR. CDR3 protein duplicates are merged, each entry listing the most common genes and DNA. The sample contains 150,000 to 250,000 distinct CDR3 sequences, 10% to 15% of them found a single time. About 15% of the sample comes from the top ten. The specimen was blood, either unsorted or a sorted T cell fraction (not recorded which). The receptors shown here come from a male donor with ankylosing spondylitis or in good health (not recorded which).

In this sample, this clonotype turned up a few times. The V and J genes are TRBV7-2 and TRBJ2-3, with D possibly being TRBD1 or TRBD2 (5 bases each). The CDR3 contains 16 residues. CDR1 SGHTA and CDR2 FQGNSA come from the germline V gene. The V end lost 5 bases, the J end lost 4 bases, and 19 bases lay between the germline ends. CDR3 residues: CASSRLLGGPADTQYF. The CDR3, as DNA: TGTGCCAGCAGCCGTTTGCTTGGGGGTCCAGCAGATACGCAGTATTTT.

The CDR3 DNA sequence: TGTGCCAGCTTCCCGGACCCCCTCAGTGACGAGCAGTACTTC. This sequence encodes CASFPDPLSDEQYF. The rearrangement joins TRBV2 to TRBJ2-7; D is undetermined. Germline CDR1 reads SNHLY; CDR2 reads FYNNEI. Trimming took off 8 bases at V and 5 bases at J, with 19 bases between the two ends. The CDR3 totals 14 residues.

This clonotype was recorded many times. The chain uses TRBV7-9 and TRBJ2-1; D not resolved. This CDR3 is built from 14 residues. The germline V gene encodes CDR1 SEHNR and CDR2 FQNEAQ (reference sequence). V lost 0 bases to trimming and J lost 7 bases, with 10 bases between them. In DNA, the CDR3 is TGTGCCAGCAGCTTAGCGTCGAGACCGAATGAGCAGTTCTTC. Amino acid sequence: CASSLASRPNEQFF.

The chain has TRBV10-1 and TRBJ1-1; D is undetermined. V was cut by 5 bases and J by 0 bases, with 7 bases left in between. The germline V gene encodes CDR1 WNHNN and CDR2 SYGVQD (reference sequence). The CDR3 sequence is 13 residues long. The DNA of the CDR3 is TGCGCCAGCAGTAACGACATGAACACTGAAGCTTTCTTT. Protein product: CASSNDMNTEAFF.

This clonotype was counted a few times. This chain uses TRBV13 with TRBJ2-7; D perhaps matches TRBD2 (6 bases). Trimming removed 5 bases from V and 3 bases from J, with 14 bases in between. This CDR3 has 14 amino acids. The germline V gene has CDR1 PRHDT and CDR2 FYEKMQ (reference sequence). The CDR3 DNA sequence: TGTGCCAGCAGCCCGGGACTGAACAACTACGAGCAGTACTTC. Translation gives CASSPGLNNYEQYF.

The chain uses TRBV14 and TRBJ2-7; possibly TRBD2 for D (6 bases). V was clipped by 1 base and J by 6 bases, with 19 bases between them. Germline lookup yields CDR1 SGHDN and CDR2 FVKESK. This CDR3 is built from 16 residues. The CDR3 nucleotides read TGTGCCAGCAGCCAAGCTACCGTACTAGCATCCAGCGAGCAGTACTTC. As protein: CASSQATVLASSEQYF.

This clonotype was counted between two and nine times. The chain employs TRBV5-4 and TRBJ2-7, with no clear D. The V gene's germline CDR1 is SGHNT and CDR2 YYREEE (reference sequence). V lost 3 bases, J lost 2 bases, and 9 bases lay in between. The CDR3 contains 13 residues. CDR3 bases: TGTGCCAGCAGCTCCCCCGACGCCTACGAGCAGTACTTC. This gives the protein CASSSPDAYEQYF.

This clonotype was seen a few times. The chain couples TRBV5-1 to TRBJ2-7; the match to TRBD2 covers 15 bases. The CDR3 extends over 19 amino acids. Trimming cost V 2 bases and J 3 bases; bases outside gene matches: 12. Germline V gives CDR1 SGHRS, CDR2 YFSETQ. CDR3 sequence reads: CASSFTGLAGGKQSYEQYF. The CDR3 DNA is TGCGCCAGCAGCTTTACGGGACTAGCGGGAGGAAAACAGAGCTACGAGCAGTACTTC.

The rearrangement links TRBV27 to TRBJ2-7, with 9 bases fitting TRBD2. Germline lookup yields CDR1 MNHEY and CDR2 SMNVEV (reference sequence). The CDR3 spans 20 residues. Unmatched junction bases numbered 20, after V lost 5 bases and J lost 0 bases. CDR3 in DNA: TGTGCCAGCAGTCCAAAGCCTGAGTATAGCGGGAGTTTCATCTCCTACGAGCAGTACTTC. This codes for CASSPKPEYSGSFISYEQYF.

The V gene is TRBV27, the J gene TRBJ2-5; weak D call: TRBD2 (6 bases). This CDR3 is 14 amino acids long. CDR1 MNHEY and CDR2 SMNVEV come from the germline V gene (reference sequence). Trimming stripped 2 bases from V and 4 bases from J, with 11 bases between. The CDR3 loop reads CASSLGDSGETQYF. The CDR3 DNA is TGTGCCAGCAGTTTAGGGGACTCAGGAGAGACCCAGTACTTC.

Only a few counts were recorded for this clonotype. The V gene is TRBV30, the J gene TRBJ2-7; 10 nucleotides agree with TRBD2. The CDR3 is 13 amino acids. V lost 3 bases and J lost 6; bases outside the gene matches: 5. Germline CDR1 GTSNPN, CDR2 SVGIG (reference sequence). In DNA form, the CDR3 reads TGTGCCTGGAGCGAACTAGCGGGGCTCGAGCAGTACTTC. Protein: CAWSELAGLEQYF.

This clonotype has just a few counts. The gene calls are TRBV5-6 and TRBJ2-5, with 10 bases that match TRBD2. The V gene's germline CDR1 is SGHDT and CDR2 YYEEEE. The J segment lost 2 bases and the V segment lost 4 bases, leaving 11 bases of the junction unmatched. The CDR3 has 17 amino acids. For the CDR3, the DNA is TGTGCCAGCAGCCCCCCGGGACTAGCGCCCGCTCAAGAGACCCAGTACTTC. It translates to CASSPPGLAPAQETQYF.

This clonotype was recorded many times. The V gene is TRBV7-9, the J gene TRBJ1-1; TRBD1 might be the D (5 bases). The CDR3 contains 16 residues. V was trimmed by 1 base and J by 0 bases, leaving 12 bases between them. CDR1 is SEHNR and CDR2 is FQNEAQ in the germline V gene (reference sequence). CDR3: CASSLVLDSLNTEAFF. The CDR3 nucleotides are TGTGCCAGCAGCTTAGTGCTCGACAGCTTGAACACTGAAGCTTTCTTT. The variable domain in full, with the rest retrieved from reference TRBV7-9 and TRBJ1-1, is DTGVSQNPRHKITKRGQNVTFRCDPISEHNRLYWYRQTLGQGPEFLTYFQNEAQLEKSRLLSDRFSAERPKGSFSTLEIQRTEQGDSAMYLCASSLVLDSLNTEAFFGQGTRLTVV.

This clonotype showed up many times. V is TRBV12-3 or TRBV12-4 and J is TRBJ1-5; D unresolved. This CDR3 has 13 amino acids. V was cut by 7 bases and J by 0 bases, with 7 bases left in between. In nucleotides, the CDR3 is TGTGCCAGCACCCTCAATAGCAATCAGCCCCAGCATTTT. Encoded protein: CASTLNSNQPQHF.

As to this clonotype: The junction differs from germline at one of its ends, possibly a read error. V gene TRBV20-1 combines with J gene TRBJ1-3; D is possibly TRBD1 (5 bases). The V gene's germline CDR1 is DFQATT and CDR2 SNEGSKA (reference sequence). This CDR3 has 13 residues. The CDR3 DNA reads TGCAGTGCTAGGGTAGGGGTGGGAAACGCCATATATTTT. This encodes CSARVGVGNAIYF.

In its sample, this clonotype was seen many times. V is TRBV10-2 and J is TRBJ1-1; D may be TRBD1 (5 bases). Trimming stripped 8 bases from V and 4 bases from J, with 11 bases between. Germline CDR1 reads WSHSY; CDR2 reads SAAADI. This CDR3 contains 12 residues. The CDR3 loop reads CASVRGGTEAFF. The CDR3 DNA reads TGCGCCAGCGTCCGGGGGGGCACTGAAGCTTTCTTT.

The chain joins TRBV6-2 or TRBV6-3 to TRBJ2-3; D ambiguous. This CDR3 is 14 amino acids long. With 2 bases removed from V and 2 bases from J, the gap between germline ends came to 8 bases. Germline V gives CDR1 MNHEY, CDR2 SVGEGT. CDR3 sequence reads: CASSYGRTTDTQYF. The CDR3 DNA sequence: TGTGCCAGCAGTTACGGCAGAACCACAGATACGCAGTATTTT.